This T cell receptor (beta chain) was recorded in a study of shared clonotypes between healthy human individuals. TCRdb's table, derived via immunoSEQ multiplex PCR, lists solely in-frame clones and lacks some. The repertoire holds millions of clones, with about 92% as singletons. The CDR3 contains 19 residues. Germline V gene data show CDR1 as MDHEN and CDR2 as SYDVKM. J lost 7 bases, V lost 2 bases, and 16 bases had no gene match. The chain recombines TRBV28 with TRBJ1-4; 10 bases fit TRBD1. The TCR sequence derives from a man aged 18 to 30 in good health. The sample was naive CD4+ T cells sorted from blood. The subset: CD45RA+ positively selected. CDR3: CASSLVSGQGFGSGEKLFF. CDR3 DNA sequence: TGTGCCAGCAGTTTAGTTTCGGGACAGGGGTTCGGTTCCGGTGAAAAACTGTTTTTT.